This T cell receptor (beta chain) was retrieved from a study of blood T cell repertoires in COVID-19. In the authors' workflow: Using reference gene primer amplification, nucleated cell counts were estimated. Clones were read by immunoSEQ multiplex PCR, and TCRdb kept only the in-frame ones, dropping some. For V, J and clone size, that table is used; D and trimming come from the DNA. Of over 150,000 clones listed, about 90% were seen once; the top ten hold 7%. Germline V gene sequence: CDR1 MGHRA, CDR2 YSYEKL. This CDR3 region has 15 residues. The germline V and J ends were trimmed by 4 bases and 3 bases, with 14 bases remaining between them.

The TCR was taken from a woman aged 45-65 years who had recovered from COVID-19. The V and J genes are TRBV4-1 and TRBJ2-3, with a weak D call TRBD2 (6 bases). Sequenced: PBMCs or T cells enriched from blood (not recorded which). As DNA, the CDR3 is TGCGCCAGCAGCCCTCGGGAGTTAGGGACAGATACGCAGTATTTT. Translation: CASSPRELGTDTQYF.